This T cell receptor (beta chain) was identified in a study of blood T cells in healthy people across ages (dated by TCRdb to the mid-2010s). The study in broad terms: Template switching captured roughly one uniquely barcoded TCR beta cDNA molecule per two T cells in model experiments. The study measured age-related changes in TCR beta repertoire diversity using deep sequencing normalized with unique cDNA molecular identifiers. Four age groups were formed from the donors: young (average 16 years), middle-aged (around 37), aged (62) and long-lived (less than 85). To avoid experimental bias, donors of different ages were spread randomly across the sequencing lanes. Using the same blood draw, the study looked at two additional independent replicas of 1 million unique cDNA reads for two donors, one aged 18 to 29 and the other aged 80 or older.

Overall study outcomes, separate from this receptor: Estimates of total diversity based on one million sequenced T cells were considered lower bounds and underestimates. Because the CMV infection status of the donors was unknown, age-related changes in expanded clonotypes may potentially have been confounded. Because profiling used bulk unsorted PBMCs, naive and antigen-experienced compartments could not be compared conclusively. Observed TCR beta diversity correlated strongly with the percentage of naive T cells measured by flow cytometry. As age increased, observed TCR beta diversity per million T cells dropped in a roughly linear way, and a significant reduction was already evident by age 40. Compared with the aged group, the long-lived group had more naive CD4+ T cells, fewer expanded clones and increased TCR diversity, suggesting age selection.

CDR1 and CDR2 are drawn from the germline V gene: SNHLY, FYNNEI. Germline trimming: 6 bases from V, 2 bases from J; junction bases outside gene matches: 12. The CDR3 starts with the cysteine, ends with the phenylalanine, and has 18 residues. Only the CDR3 DNA is retained, 54 bases long and in frame from the first base. Systemically healthy Caucasian individuals from Russia, approximately 39 in total and aged roughly 6 to 90 years, were included as donors. Ten milliliters of peripheral blood were drawn from each donor into EDTA-treated Vacutainer tubes. PBMCs were isolated by Ficoll-Paque density-gradient centrifugation, with at least 7 million obtained per sample. Total RNA was extracted from PBMCs with Trizol reagent, with at least 5.5 micrograms obtained per sample. The percentages of naive CD45RAhigh/CD27high T cells were determined by flow cytometry on a PBMC aliquot from every donor. Library preparation used 5' RACE. The sample was run on an Illumina HiSeq 2500. A second about 7 to 12 cycle PCR used a sample-barcoded 5' primer and a J-beta primer mix. Each TCR beta cDNA molecule received a unique molecular identifier from a template-switch 5' adaptor carrying 12 random nucleotides. Each sample yielded at least 3 million CDR3-containing paired-end reads. First-strand cDNA was synthesized from all RNA with the Mint cDNA synthesis kit, primed by a TRBC-specific oligonucleotide. Following uracil-DNA glycosylase treatment, a first 18-cycle PCR with universal primers M1SS and BC2_uni_R was performed on all cDNA. For the original study's pipeline: For normalization, 1 million high-quality reads were randomly selected from each sample, with every read carrying a distinct molecular identifier. Reads sharing molecular identifiers were discarded rather than binned into consensus sequences. MiTCR, run with a Q25 quality threshold and the strictest error-elimination algorithm, handled CDR3 identification, clonotype clustering and error correction. A nonparametric unseen species model with Euler transformation was used to estimate a lower bound on total TCR beta diversity. Using fastp at Q25 and MiXCR, TCRdb reprocessed the public reads and kept productive beta chains. Each CDR3 protein gets just one entry, which takes the most common genes and DNA from the rows behind it. The V and J calls and clone size come from TCRdb's table, not from the authors' own analysis. The sample has approximately 730,000 distinct CDR3 sequences on record, 40% to 65% of them singletons. The ten top clones hold 41% of the sample.

Details on this clonotype: It lacks a known antigen. No clone much larger than this one lies a single base away; base qualities are absent.

The origin of this receptor is a man older than 75 in good health. Sequencing input: blood. The chain couples TRBV2 to TRBJ2-5; 13 bases in the middle match TRBD2. The CDR3 in this case is CASSVPGLAGRGQETQYF. The sequence in DNA is TGTGCCAGCAGCGTACCGGGACTAGCGGGAAGGGGACAAGAGACCCAGTACTTC.